The 24 T cell receptor beta chains listed next were all sequenced from one sample in a study of Graves' ophthalmopathy and Graves' hyperthyroidism. RNA served as the template for amplifying TCR beta CDR3 regions. Following a first-round RT-PCR that used HTBI primers, a second-round multiplex PCR was carried out. TCRdb independently ran MiXCR on the multiplex PCR reads; one entry per CDR3 protein. The top ten clones hold 26% of a sample with some 39,000 distinct CDR3 sequences, approximately 53% of them seen once. Material for sequencing was peripheral blood. These receptors came from an adult woman with stable Graves' hyperthyroidism.

This clonotype has just a few counts. CDR3 in amino acids: CASSYRDGYTF. Written as DNA, the CDR3 is TGTGCCAGCAGCTACAGGGATGGCTACACCTTC. The chain links TRBV7-8 to TRBJ1-2; possibly TRBD1 for D (6 bases). This CDR3 region has 11 residues. From germline, CDR1 is SGHVS and CDR2 FQNEAQ. V lost 4 bases, J lost 6 bases, and 6 bases lay in between. Using reference TRBV7-8 and TRBJ1-2 for the parts outside the CDR3, the full variable domain is GAGVSQSPRYKVAKRGQDVALRCDPISGHVSLFWYQQALGQGPEFLTYFQNEAQLDKSGLPSDRFFAERPEGSVSTLKIQRTQQEDSAVYLCASSYRDGYTFGSGTRLTVV.

The chain recombines TRBV7-9 with TRBJ1-1; 7 nucleotides match TRBD1. V shed 8 bases, J shed 3 bases, and the junction held 6 bases outside the gene matches. The germline gives CDR1 SEHNR, CDR2 FQNEAQ (reference sequence). The CDR3 is 13 residues long. CDR3 region: CASHDRAYTEAFF. The CDR3 coding sequence is TGTGCCAGCCACGACAGGGCCTACACTGAAGCTTTCTTT.

The rearrangement links TRBV29-1 to TRBJ1-1; 7 nucleotides agree with TRBD1. Germline V gene lookup returns CDR1 SQVTM and CDR2 ANQGSEA. After removal of 7 bases from V and 2 bases from J, the junction contained 4 bases not matched to a gene. CDR3 length equals 12 residues. CDR3 DNA: TGCAGCGACAGGGGCCCCAACACTGAAGCTTTCTTT. Its translation is CSDRGPNTEAFF.

Note on this clonotype: A read error may account for a junction end that differs from germline. CDR3 DNA: TGCGCCAGAAGCTTGGGTCTCGGTGGGGGAGGCTATGGCTACACCTTC. It codes for CARSLGLGGGGYGYTF. V gene TRBV5-1 combines with J gene TRBJ1-2; perhaps TRBD1 as D (5 bases). The CDR3 consists of 16 residues. Germline V gives CDR1 SGHRS, CDR2 YFSETQ. The whole variable domain, remainder taken from reference TRBV5-1 and TRBJ1-2, is KAGVTQTPRYLIKTRGQQVTLSCSPISGHRSVSWYQQTPGQGLQFLFEYFSETQRNKGNFPGRFSGRQFSNSRSEMNVSTLELGDSALYLCARSLGLGGGGYGYTFGSGTRLTVV.

This clonotype was detected a few times. The chain carries TRBV5-1 and TRBJ2-7, with 9 bases identical to TRBD2. This CDR3 region has 14 residues. V was clipped by 3 bases and J by 4 bases; unmatched bases: 5. Germline-derived CDR1 and CDR2 are SGHRS and YFSETQ. The CDR3 region has the DNA TGCGCCAGCAGCTCCTTAGCGGGAGTGTACGAGCAGTACTTC. Amino acids: CASSSLAGVYEQYF.

On this clonotype itself: The junction does not match germline at one end; this may be a read error. For the CDR3, the DNA is TGTGCCAGCAGCCAAATCGGACAAACCGAAGCTTCCTTT. It is translated as CASSQIGQTEASF. The chain carries TRBV14 and TRBJ1-1; weak D call: TRBD1 (5 bases). Germline CDR1 and CDR2: SGHDN and FVKESK. The CDR3 has 13 residues.

The rearrangement uses TRBV20-1 and TRBJ2-7, with 9 bases matching TRBD2. The CDR3 is made up of 14 amino acids. CDR1 DFQATT and CDR2 SNEGSKA come from the germline V gene (reference sequence). CDR3: CSPQGLAGRYEQYF. In DNA, the CDR3 is TGCAGCCCCCAGGGACTAGCCGGGCGCTACGAGCAGTACTTC.

V gene TRBV20-1 combines with J gene TRBJ2-7; 15 bases are a match to TRBD2. Germline assignment: CDR1 DFQATT and CDR2 SNEGSKA (reference sequence). The CDR3 is 13 residues long. Germline trimming cut 5 bases from V and 7 bases from J; bases unmatched to any gene: 3. The CDR3 DNA is TGCAGTGCTTACGGACTAGCGGGAGGGGAGCAGTACTTC. It translates to CSAYGLAGGEQYF.

This clonotype came up many times. The gene calls are TRBV3-1 and TRBJ1-5; D unclear. The ends were cut back, 0 bases at V and 4 bases at J, with 13 bases in the middle. Germline CDR1 reads LGHDT; CDR2 reads YNNKEL (reference sequence). The CDR3 is made up of 16 amino acids. CDR3 region: CASSQEGYTRNQPQHF. DNA of the CDR3: TGTGCCAGCAGCCAAGAAGGGTATACACGAAATCAGCCCCAGCATTTT.

This rearrangement joins TRBV7-9 to TRBJ2-5, with 8 positions matching TRBD2. The CDR3 covers 16 residues. Germline V gene sequence: CDR1 SEHNR, CDR2 FQNEAQ (reference sequence). Germline trimming cut 3 bases from V and 2 bases from J; bases unmatched to any gene: 8. The CDR3 coding sequence is TGTGCCAGCAGCTTTATAAGCGGGAGTGGTCAAGAGACCCAGTACTTC. Its translation: CASSFISGSGQETQYF.

The chain carries TRBV7-2 and TRBJ1-1, with 8 positions matching TRBD1. This CDR3 contains 14 residues. Per germline, CDR1 SGHTA and CDR2 FQGNSA. The V gene end was trimmed by 7 bases and the J gene end by 6 bases; junction bases not matched to a gene: 10. The CDR3 DNA reads TGTGCCAGCAAAGCCCGCAGGGGGCCAGCTGAAGCTTTCTTT. This translates into CASKARRGPAEAFF.

This clonotype is medium-sized (0.01 to 0.1%) by share. V usage is TRBV25-1 and J usage is TRBJ1-1; weak D call: TRBD1 (5 bases). Germline-derived CDR1 and CDR2 are MGHDK and SYGVNS. V was trimmed by 10 bases and J by 7 bases, leaving 16 bases between them. The CDR3 has 12 amino acids. The DNA for the CDR3 is TGTGCCACCCGGGAACCCGGGGGTGAAGCTTTCTTT. Translation gives CATREPGGEAFF.

This clonotype was counted ten times or more. This sequence joins TRBV29-1 and TRBJ1-2, with D perhaps matching TRBD1 (6 bases). The CDR3 has 16 amino acids. V gave up 6 bases and J gave up 2 bases, with 22 bases separating them. Germline-derived CDR1 and CDR2 are SQVTM and ANQGSEA. CDR3 sequence reads: CSVVSEIGGLNYGYTF. The CDR3 nucleotides read TGCAGCGTCGTGTCTGAAATAGGGGGGTTGAACTATGGCTACACCTTC. Variable domain in full (rest from reference TRBV29-1 and TRBJ1-2): SAVISQKPSRDICQRGTSLTIQCQVDSQVTMMFWYRQQPGQSLTLIATANQGSEATYESGFVIDKFPISRPNLTFSTLTVSNMSPEDSSIYLCSVVSEIGGLNYGYTFGSGTRLTVV.

This clonotype was picked up many times. J is TRBJ1-6 and V is TRBV30, with TRBD1 matching 7 bases. The CDR3 loop spans 15 amino acids. Germline V gives CDR1 GTSNPN, CDR2 SVGIG (reference sequence). J was trimmed by 5 bases and V by 0 bases; bases with no gene match: 4. The chain's CDR3 is CAWSVLQGDNSPLHF. CDR3 bases: TGTGCCTGGAGTGTACTGCAGGGGGATAATTCACCCCTCCACTTT.

This clonotype was seen repeatedly, ten times or more. The rearrangement uses TRBV4-1 and TRBJ1-1; D may be TRBD1 (6 bases). V shed 4 bases and J shed 4 bases, with 19 bases lying between them. CDR3 length: 16 amino acids. Germline V gene sequence: CDR1 MGHRA, CDR2 YSYEKL. CDR3 residues: CASSLEGGGMITEAFF. CDR3 nucleotides: TGCGCCAGCAGCCTAGAGGGCGGGGGCATGATCACTGAAGCTTTCTTT.

This clonotype was found many times. The chain combines TRBV7-9 with TRBJ2-2, with D possibly matching TRBD1 (6 bases). The CDR3 extends over 15 amino acids. V lost 1 base to trimming and J lost 7 bases, with 13 bases between them. Germline values: CDR1 SEHNR, CDR2 FQNEAQ (reference sequence). This CDR3 reads CASSLELGAGGELFF. The DNA for the CDR3 is TGTGCCAGCAGCTTAGAGCTGGGGGCCGGCGGGGAGCTGTTTTTT.

This clonotype came up many times. The chain links TRBV7-8 to TRBJ2-7, with 8 bases matching TRBD2. Germline assignment: CDR1 SGHVS and CDR2 FQNEAQ. Germline trimming cut 1 base from V and 5 bases from J; bases unmatched to any gene: 7. The CDR3 is 15 residues long. CDR3 bases: TGTGCCAGCAGCTTAGAGACGGGAGGGTCCCACGAGCAGTACTTC. Translated, it gives CASSLETGGSHEQYF.

This clonotype was found many times. The genes are TRBV28 and TRBJ2-7; 10 bases line up with TRBD1. V trimming: 6 bases; J trimming: 3 bases; junction bases outside the gene matches: 5. This CDR3 region has 14 residues. Germline CDR1 MDHEN, CDR2 SYDVKM. The CDR3 protein is CASSGDRGFYEQYF. The CDR3 DNA follows: TGTGCCAGCAGCGGGGACAGGGGTTTCTACGAGCAGTACTTC.

The J gene is TRBJ1-3, the V gene TRBV20-1; TRBD1 matches at 7 bases. J was trimmed by 2 bases and V by 0 bases; bases with no gene match: 7. Germline V lookup: CDR1 DFQATT, CDR2 SNEGSKA (reference sequence). The length of the CDR3 is 16 residues. Here the CDR3 reads CSAREPGRGTGNTIYF. The DNA for the CDR3 is TGCAGTGCTAGAGAGCCGGGCAGGGGGACTGGAAACACCATATATTTT.

Remarks on this clonotype: Because the CDR3 is missing its conserved closing phenylalanine or tryptophan, this is likely a read error. It is unclear where the CDR3 begins or ends on the DNA, so no DNA is shown, and the CDR3 is as TCRdb lists it. The J gene is TRBJ2-5, the V gene TRBV20-1. The CDR3 is made up of 11 amino acids, end residues included. CDR1 is DFQATT, CDR2 SNEGSKA, per germline (reference sequence). Here the CDR3 reads CSAYRGYTFGS.

The V gene is TRBV7-2, the J gene TRBJ1-2; a possible D gene is TRBD1 (5 bases). The CDR3 runs to 15 residues. With 2 bases removed from V and 4 bases from J, the gap between germline ends came to 14 bases. Germline loops: CDR1 SGHTA, CDR2 FQGNSA. CDR3 protein: CASSLRHQGGYGYTF. The DNA of the CDR3 is TGTGCCAGCAGCTTACGGCACCAGGGAGGCTATGGCTACACCTTC.

The sample holds many counts of this clonotype. This sequence joins TRBV7-8 and TRBJ2-7; no firm D call. V lost 5 bases, J lost 1 base, and 15 bases lay in between. This CDR3 comprises 15 residues. Germline-derived CDR1 and CDR2 are SGHVS and FQNEAQ. CDR3 in amino acids: CASSRGRSASYEQYF. The CDR3 nucleotides are TGTGCCAGCAGCCGCGGTAGGTCAGCATCCTACGAGCAGTACTTC.

This clonotype was counted ten times or more. The V call is TRBV5-1, the J call TRBJ2-7, with 8 bases fitting TRBD1. Germline V lookup: CDR1 SGHRS, CDR2 YFSETQ. V shed 4 bases and J 3 bases; nucleotides not matched to a gene: 6. CDR3 length: 14 amino acids. The CDR3 DNA is TGCGCCAGCAGCCCGGGACAGGCGATCTACGAGCAGTACTTC. Its protein is CASSPGQAIYEQYF. Based on the CDR3 plus reference TRBV5-1 and TRBJ2-7, the full variable domain is KAGVTQTPRYLIKTRGQQVTLSCSPISGHRSVSWYQQTPGQGLQFLFEYFSETQRNKGNFPGRFSGRQFSNSRSEMNVSTLELGDSALYLCASSPGQAIYEQYFGPGTRLTVT.

In its sample, this clonotype was seen many times. This chain links TRBV2 with TRBJ2-7, with D perhaps matching TRBD1 (5 bases). V dropped 5 bases and J dropped 1 base, with 9 bases sitting between them. The germline V gene has CDR1 SNHLY and CDR2 FYNNEI. The CDR3 length is 13 residues. CDR3 protein: CASSRQRSYEQYF. DNA of the CDR3: TGTGCCAGCAGTCGACAGAGATCCTACGAGCAGTACTTC.